The T cell receptor beta chain under discussion was sequenced for a study of blood T cell repertoires in COVID-19. For the study at large: Sites in the United States, Italy and Spain provided acute and convalescent COVID-19 samples. From T cells, B-cell-depleted T cells, or PBMCs came the material, which was cDNA or gDNA.

Followed longitudinally, the Seattle patients had been enrolled during active infection. How the authors handled the data: Using reference gene primer amplification, nucleated cell counts were estimated. Sequencing was performed with immunoSEQ multiplex PCR; in TCRdb, only in-frame clones are kept and a portion is missing. V, J and clone size were drawn from that table, and D and trimming were deduced from the DNA. The repertoire holds roughly 160,000 clones, approximately 87% seen once, with approximately 10% in the top ten. For this clone: The same CDR3 also results from other DNA sequences found in this sample.

The source of this sequence is a woman between 70 and 85 years old with COVID-19, enrolled during active disease. Sequenced material: peripheral blood.

CDR3 sequence (DNA): TGCGCCAGCAGCTTGGAGGGACAGCCACAAGAGACCCAGTACTTC. This codes for CASSLEGQPQETQYF. The rearrangement uses TRBV5-1 and TRBJ2-5; 7 nucleotides agree with TRBD1. The CDR3 runs to 15 residues. V was clipped by 0 bases and J by 2 bases; unmatched bases: 4. CDR1 SGHRS and CDR2 YFSETQ come from the germline V gene.